Reported below is one T cell receptor beta chain. Then a second PCR, running about 6 to 11 cycles, was carried out with a sample-barcoded 5' primer and a J-beta primer mix. Each cDNA molecule was tagged by a template-switch adaptor that had 12 random nucleotides. Using its own MiXCR run on the 5' RACE reads, TCRdb lists one record per CDR3 protein. The table lists over a million distinct CDR3 sequences, approximately 26% of them singletons. This sample stems from a study of blood T cells in healthy people across ages. This CDR3 is built from 16 residues. Germline CDR1 SEHNR, CDR2 FQNEAQ (reference sequence). The J segment lost 6 bases and the V segment lost 6 bases, leaving 13 bases of the junction unmatched. The sample was also linked to a second study, of T cells of mothers and their children. That paper states: Donors comprised a few healthy Caucasian mothers plus their six children. Among related mother-child pairs, overlap was slightly higher than in unrelated pairs, though not significantly.

The TCR originated in a girl aged 2 to 9 in good health. The sequenced sample was blood. V usage is TRBV7-9 and J usage is TRBJ2-1; 8 bases align to TRBD1. The CDR3 DNA sequence: TGTGCCAGCAGGACAGGGGTTGAGGAAAATTCCAATGAGCAGTTCTTC. This codes for CASRTGVEENSNEQFF. The variable domain in full, completed from reference TRBV7-9 and TRBJ2-1, reads DTGVSQNPRHKITKRGQNVTFRCDPISEHNRLYWYRQTLGQGPEFLTYFQNEAQLEKSRLLSDRFSAERPKGSFSTLEIQRTEQGDSAMYLCASRTGVEENSNEQFFGPGTRLTVL.